This T cell receptor (beta chain) was sequenced during a study of OX40 agonist ivuxolimab in advanced cancers. Whole-study context: Patients received the agonistic anti-OX40 (CD134) antibody ivuxolimab. Study observations and caveats: Mean expanded clone counts were higher in CD8+ than CD4+ T cells. Both blood CD4+ and CD8+ T cells showed clonal growth by week 6 at 0.1 to 3.0 mg/kg. Among the lowest peripheral clonal expansion occurred in 0.1-3.0 mg/kg partial responders.

For this clone: Its target is unknown.

The germline V gene encodes CDR1 SGHAT and CDR2 FQNNGV. The J segment lost 5 bases and the V segment lost 4 bases, leaving 6 bases of the junction unmatched. The CDR3 covers 14 residues. Clones were read by immunoSEQ multiplex PCR, and TCRdb kept only the in-frame ones, dropping some. Of around 76,000 clones detected, approximately 86% appear once; the ten largest clones hold roughly 8%. The V gene is TRBV11-2, the J gene TRBJ2-5; 8 nucleotides match TRBD1. Sequenced material: CD4+ or CD8+ T cells sorted from blood, taken in a trial of the OX40 agonist ivuxolimab. The sequence was obtained from an adult with an advanced solid tumor such as melanoma, head and neck, liver or kidney cancer. This chain's CDR3 is CASSSTGASETQYF. Here the CDR3 DNA reads TGTGCCAGCAGCTCGACAGGGGCTTCGGAGACCCAGTACTTC.